This T cell receptor beta chain came from a study of graft-versus-host responses after intestinal transplantation. TCRdb keeps only in-frame clones here, not all; method: immunoSEQ multiplex PCR. The data show 1,600 or so clones, with about 85% seen just once and about a sixth held by the top ten. Worth noting for this clone: Its cognate antigen is unknown.

Overall study findings and caveats: Maximum circulating GvH clone levels tracked with early post-transplant HvG decreases. Allografts of one patient group, those with graft-donor T cell macrochimerism, had high graft-versus-host to host-versus-graft clonal ratios.

Processing was applied to graft tissue in order to liberate intraepithelial and lamina propria lymphocytes. This CDR3 contains 14 residues. V shed 5 bases, J shed 0 bases, and the junction held 0 bases outside the gene matches. CDR1 and CDR2 (germline): SGHRS, YFSETQ. The sequence was collected from a human patient who received an intestinal transplant, so some T cells may come from the graft donor. Sample: ileum tissue, taken 12 days after intestinal transplant. The V and J genes are TRBV5-1 and TRBJ2-2; 8 bases agree with TRBD2. The CDR3 here is CASRGLANTGELFF. The CDR3 region has the DNA TGCGCCAGCAGGGGACTAGCGAACACCGGGGAGCTGTTTTTT.